A single TCR beta chain is shown here with its context. These data come from a study of blood T cell repertoires in COVID-19. Libraries were prepared by immunoSEQ multiplex PCR; TCRdb keeps only in-frame clonotypes and omits some of them. This table has 120,000 to 150,000 clones, around 90% appearing once. The CDR3 extends over 16 amino acids. Germline V lookup: CDR1 DFQATT, CDR2 SNEGSKA (reference sequence). With V trimmed by 3 bases and J by 0 bases, 8 bases remained unmatched. Specimen: peripheral blood. The TCR comes from a woman aged 45-65 years with acute or convalescent COVID-19. The V call is TRBV20-1, the J call TRBJ2-3; 8 bases are shared with TRBD2. The CDR3 reads CSASEGLAGSTDTQYF. The CDR3 nucleotides read TGCAGTGCTAGTGAGGGTTTAGCGGGGAGCACAGATACGCAGTATTTT.